This T cell receptor beta chain was retrieved from a study of T cell responses to AZD1222 COVID-19 vaccine. The CDR3 length is 14 residues. The germline CDR1 and CDR2 sequences are SGHNT and YYREEE (reference sequence). V was cut by 3 bases and J by 0 bases, with 9 bases left in between. Data came from immunoSEQ multiplex PCR; TCRdb stores just in-frame clones and leaves some out. Of about 150,000 clones listed, about 93% are singletons. General study points: White British people made up most donors, females outnumbered males, and clonal diversity was possibly underestimated. Spike-wide coverage was observed for vaccine-associated CD4 TCRs, with dominant responses at 160-218 and 743-854. Baseline serostatus was positive in only six AZD1222 recipients.

Comments on this clone: Its matching antigen is unknown.

The sample was peripheral blood, taken on day 0 of AZD1222 vaccination. This chain uses TRBV5-4 with TRBJ2-5; D is perhaps TRBD2 (5 bases). This TCR came from an adult in good health. The CDR3 is CASSSRGYQETQYF. The CDR3 nucleotides read TGTGCCAGCAGCTCCCGCGGGTACCAAGAGACCCAGTACTTC.